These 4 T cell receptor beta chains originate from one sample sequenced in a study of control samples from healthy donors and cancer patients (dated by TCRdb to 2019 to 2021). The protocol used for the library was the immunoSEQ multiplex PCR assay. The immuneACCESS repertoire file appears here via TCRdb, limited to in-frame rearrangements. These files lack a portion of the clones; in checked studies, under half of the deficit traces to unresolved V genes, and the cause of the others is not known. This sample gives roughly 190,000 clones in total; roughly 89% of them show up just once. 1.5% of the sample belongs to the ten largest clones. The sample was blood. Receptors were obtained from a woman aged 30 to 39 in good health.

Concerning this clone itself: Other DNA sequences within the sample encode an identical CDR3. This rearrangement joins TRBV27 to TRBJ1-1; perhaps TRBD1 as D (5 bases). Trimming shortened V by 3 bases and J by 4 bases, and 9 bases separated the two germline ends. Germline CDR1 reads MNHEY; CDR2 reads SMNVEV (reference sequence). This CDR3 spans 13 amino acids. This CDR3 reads CASSFGGGTEAFF. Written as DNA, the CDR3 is TGTGCCAGCAGTTTTGGGGGTGGCACTGAAGCTTTCTTT.

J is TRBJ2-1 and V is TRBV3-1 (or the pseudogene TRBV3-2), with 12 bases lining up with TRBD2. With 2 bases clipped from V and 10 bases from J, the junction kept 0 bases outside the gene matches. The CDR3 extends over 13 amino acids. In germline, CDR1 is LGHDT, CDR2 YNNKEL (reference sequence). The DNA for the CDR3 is TGTGCCAGCAGCCAACTAGCGGGGGGGGAGCAGTTCTTC. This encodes CASSQLAGGEQFF.

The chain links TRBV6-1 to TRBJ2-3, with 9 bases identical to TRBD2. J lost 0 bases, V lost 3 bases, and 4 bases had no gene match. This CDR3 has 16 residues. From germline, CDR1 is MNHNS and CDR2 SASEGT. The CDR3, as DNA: TGTGCCAGCAGTGACTTAGCGGGAGTCAGCACAGATACGCAGTATTTT. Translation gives CASSDLAGVSTDTQYF.

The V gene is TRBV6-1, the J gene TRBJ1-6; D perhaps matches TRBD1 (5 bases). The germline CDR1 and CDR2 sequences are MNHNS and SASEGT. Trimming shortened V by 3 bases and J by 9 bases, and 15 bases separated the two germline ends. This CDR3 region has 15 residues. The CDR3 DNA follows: TGTGCCAGCAGTGATGGGGGGATTTCAGTTTCACCCCTCCACTTT. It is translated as CASSDGGISVSPLHF.